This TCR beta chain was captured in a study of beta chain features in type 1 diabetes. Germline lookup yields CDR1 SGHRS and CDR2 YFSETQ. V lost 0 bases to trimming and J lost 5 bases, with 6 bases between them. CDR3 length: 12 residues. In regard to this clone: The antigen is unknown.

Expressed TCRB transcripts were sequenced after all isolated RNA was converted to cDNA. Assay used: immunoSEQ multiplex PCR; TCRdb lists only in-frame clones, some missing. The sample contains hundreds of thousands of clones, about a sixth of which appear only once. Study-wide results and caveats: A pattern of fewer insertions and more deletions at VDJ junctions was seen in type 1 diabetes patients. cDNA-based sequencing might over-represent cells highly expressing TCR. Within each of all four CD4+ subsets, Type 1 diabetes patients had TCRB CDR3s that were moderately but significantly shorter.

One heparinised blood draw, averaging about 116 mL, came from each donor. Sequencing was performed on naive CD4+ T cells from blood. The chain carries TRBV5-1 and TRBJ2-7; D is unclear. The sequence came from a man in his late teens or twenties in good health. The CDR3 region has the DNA TGCGCCAGCAGCTTGGCTTCCCACGAGCAGTACTTC. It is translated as CASSLASHEQYF.